Following are 17 T cell receptor beta chains from one sample sequenced in a study of blood T cell repertoires in COVID-19. The table came from immunoSEQ multiplex PCR; TCRdb's copy has only in-frame clones and leaves some out. Of about 350,000 clones in the sample, roughly 87% were seen once. Material: peripheral blood. These TCRs come from a woman aged 60-70 years with COVID-19, enrolled during active disease.

The gene calls are TRBV30 and TRBJ1-2; no definite D call. The CDR3 covers 13 residues. V was pared by 2 bases and J by 0 bases, with 7 bases between. Germline V gene lookup returns CDR1 GTSNPN and CDR2 SVGIG (reference sequence). In nucleotides, the CDR3 is TGTGCCTGGAGTCGGACTGCTAACTATGGCTACACCTTC. It codes for CAWSRTANYGYTF. Using reference TRBV30 and TRBJ1-2 for the parts outside the CDR3, the full variable domain is SQTIHQWPATLVQPVGSPLSLECTVEGTSNPNLYWYRQAAGRGLQLLFYSVGIGQISSEVPQNLSASRPQDRQFILSSKKLLLSDSGFYLCAWSRTANYGYTFGSGTRLTVV.

The rearrangement uses TRBV28 and TRBJ1-1; D might be TRBD1 (6 bases). Germline CDR1 reads MDHEN; CDR2 reads SYDVKM. Deletions cut 11 bases from V and 5 bases from J, with 12 bases between. CDR3 length: 11 residues. As DNA, the CDR3 is TGTGCCTGCTCAGGGGAGACTGAAGCTTTCTTT. Encoded protein: CACSGETEAFF.

V and J are TRBV27 and TRBJ2-7, with 8 nucleotides matching TRBD2. CDR1 MNHEY and CDR2 SMNVEV come from the germline V gene (reference sequence). CDR3 length: 14 residues. J was trimmed by 1 base and V by 4 bases; bases with no gene match: 3. CDR3 DNA sequence: TGTGCCAGCAGTTATCGGGGGGGGTCCTACGAGCAGTACTTC. Translating it yields CASSYRGGSYEQYF.

The sample holds one count of this clone. V gene TRBV7-7 combines with J gene TRBJ2-5; D ambiguous. CDR1 is SSHAT and CDR2 is FNYEAQ in the germline V gene (reference sequence). The CDR3 is 14 amino acids. The germline V and J ends were trimmed by 5 bases and 7 bases, with 17 bases remaining between them. The CDR3 region has the DNA TGTGCCAGCAGCCCGCGACAAAACTTGGGGACCCAGTACTTC. Translating gives CASSPRQNLGTQYF. The full variable domain, completed using reference TRBV7-7 and TRBJ2-5, is GAGVSQSPRYKVTKRGQDVTLRCDPISSHATLYWYQQALGQGPEFLTYFNYEAQPDKSGLPSDRFSAERPEGSISTLTIQRTEQRDSAMYRCASSPRQNLGTQYFGPGTRLLVL.

The V and J genes are TRBV19 and TRBJ2-1; 11 nucleotides agree with TRBD2. The CDR3 loop spans 15 amino acids. Germline V gene sequence: CDR1 LNHDA, CDR2 SQIVND (reference sequence). The V segment lost 3 bases and the J segment 5 bases; nucleotides outside the gene matches: 3. As DNA, the CDR3 is TGTGCCAGTAGTATTAGCGGGGGGGCCCACAATGAGCAGTTCTTC. Translated: CASSISGGAHNEQFF.

The chain links TRBV5-1 to TRBJ2-7, with unresolved D. The CDR3 totals 12 residues. Germline V gene data show CDR1 as SGHRS and CDR2 as YFSETQ. V lost 3 bases to trimming and J lost 1 base, with 5 bases between them. CDR3 in amino acids: CASSSNSYEQYF. The CDR3, as DNA: TGCGCCAGCAGCTCAAATTCCTACGAGCAGTACTTC.

Comment on this clone: Other nucleotide sequences in the sample specify the same CDR3. The rearrangement links TRBV5-1 to TRBJ2-7; tentatively, D is TRBD2 (5 bases). Trimming removed 0 bases from V and 0 bases from J, with 7 bases in between. CDR3 length: 14 amino acids. CDR1 is SGHRS and CDR2 is YFSETQ in the germline V gene. The CDR3 sequence: CASSLGGSSYEQYF. DNA of the CDR3: TGCGCCAGCAGCTTGGGCGGGTCCTCCTACGAGCAGTACTTC.

The chain employs TRBV5-1 and TRBJ2-7; 7 bases match TRBD1. V lost 4 bases and J lost 2; bases outside the gene matches: 6. The length of the CDR3 is 14 residues. Germline CDR1 reads SGHRS; CDR2 reads YFSETQ. The CDR3 region is CASSPGTATYEQYF. The CDR3 nucleotides read TGCGCCAGCAGCCCCGGGACAGCGACCTACGAGCAGTACTTC. Combining the CDR3 with reference TRBV5-1 and TRBJ2-7 gives the whole variable domain KAGVTQTPRYLIKTRGQQVTLSCSPISGHRSVSWYQQTPGQGLQFLFEYFSETQRNKGNFPGRFSGRQFSNSRSEMNVSTLELGDSALYLCASSPGTATYEQYFGPGTRLTVT.

The chain joins TRBV18 to TRBJ1-2; D unclear. Looked up from germline, CDR1 is KGHSH and CDR2 is LQKENI. V was cut by 4 bases and J by 0 bases, with 12 bases left in between. The CDR3 consists of 15 residues. DNA for the CDR3: TGTGCCAGCTCACGCGGGGAGTCCCCTAACTATGGCTACACCTTC. Its protein product is CASSRGESPNYGYTF.

The CDR3 region has the DNA TGTGCCAGCAGCTTCCGGCGGGCAGTCGGAGGCTACACCTTC. The encoded protein is CASSFRRAVGGYTF. This chain links TRBV5-6 with TRBJ1-2; no definite D call. The V gene's germline CDR1 is SGHDT and CDR2 YYEEEE. There are 14 residues in the CDR3. Trimming left V 2 bases short and J 8 bases short, with 16 bases between.

This clone has just one count. J is TRBJ1-2 and V is TRBV27, with D maybe TRBD1 (5 bases). V dropped 2 bases and J dropped 5 bases, with 15 bases sitting between them. Germline CDR1 MNHEY, CDR2 SMNVEV (reference sequence). The CDR3 runs 15 residues. CDR3 nucleotide sequence: TGTGCCAGCAGTTTAAAGCAGGGAAAGACGTATGGCTACACCTTC. This gives the protein CASSLKQGKTYGYTF.

This rearrangement joins TRBV7-8 to TRBJ1-2, with 7 nucleotides matching TRBD1. The germline CDR1 and CDR2 sequences are SGHVS and FQNEAQ. CDR3 length equals 14 residues. The J segment lost 6 bases and the V segment lost 1 base, leaving 5 bases of the junction unmatched. The CDR3 DNA is TGTGCCAGCAGCTTAGAGGACAGGTTGGATGGCTACACCTTC. Its protein is CASSLEDRLDGYTF.

The chain joins TRBV28 to TRBJ1-1, with D perhaps matching TRBD1 (6 bases). The CDR3 totals 12 residues. V lost 9 bases and J 5 bases, leaving 13 bases between the germline ends. Germline CDR1 reads MDHEN; CDR2 reads SYDVKM. CDR3 in amino acids: CASGRGTTEAFF. The DNA of the CDR3 is TGTGCCAGTGGAAGGGGGACGACTGAAGCTTTCTTT.

The chain links TRBV6-5 to TRBJ1-1; 7 bases are shared with TRBD1. The germline V gene encodes CDR1 MNHEY and CDR2 SVGAGI. The CDR3 runs 13 residues. After removal of 6 bases from V and 7 bases from J, the junction contained 8 bases not matched to a gene. CDR3 DNA sequence: TGTGCCAGCAGGCCCGGGACAGCTATTGAAGCTTTCTTT. Its translation: CASRPGTAIEAFF.

This chain connects TRBV2 to TRBJ1-5; possible D gene TRBD1, 6 bases. Per germline, CDR1 SNHLY and CDR2 FYNNEI. The CDR3 length is 15 residues. V was pared by 5 bases and J by 2 bases, with 13 bases between. The CDR3 DNA reads as TGTGCCAGCAGTTATACAGGGATGGGCAATCAGCCCCAGCATTTT. It specifies CASSYTGMGNQPQHF.

CDR3 residues: CASSKRTGNTEAFF. The CDR3 DNA reads TGTGCCAGCAGCAAGCGGACAGGGAACACTGAAGCTTTCTTT. This rearrangement joins TRBV7-3 to TRBJ1-1, with 7 nucleotides matching TRBD1. V lost 5 bases to trimming and J lost 1 base; unmatched junction nucleotides: 4. The germline V gene encodes CDR1 SGHTA and CDR2 FQGTGA. The CDR3 extends over 14 amino acids. Using reference TRBV7-3 and TRBJ1-1 for the parts outside the CDR3, the full variable domain is GAGVSQTPSNKVTEKGKYVELRCDPISGHTALYWYRQSLGQGPEFLIYFQGTGAADDSGLPNDRFFAVRPEGSVSTLKIQRTERGDSAVYLCASSKRTGNTEAFFGQGTRLTVV.

The chain is built from TRBV19 and TRBJ1-5, with 7 positions matching TRBD1. J lost 0 bases, V lost 5 bases, and 10 bases had no gene match. This CDR3 is 17 amino acids long. Germline values: CDR1 LNHDA, CDR2 SQIVND (reference sequence). In DNA, the CDR3 is TGTGCCAGTAGTGCCTCGGGACAGCCTTATAGCAATCAGCCCCAGCATTTT. Amino acid sequence: CASSASGQPYSNQPQHF.